This section outlines one T cell receptor (beta chain) sequence together with its context. Which antigen it targets is not known. It has no much larger one-base neighbor in the sample; base qualities were not kept. Its CDR3 holds 12 amino acids, cysteine through phenylalanine. Left in the record is the CDR3 DNA by itself, 36 bases read in frame from the first base. V is clipped by 5 bases and J by 12 bases, and the sequence between their germline boundaries is 15 bases long. The germline V gene gives CDR1 as SGHTA and CDR2 as FQGTGA. Genomic DNA was isolated from the sorted cells so that the TCRbeta CDR3 region could be sequenced. The immunoSEQ Assay was used to sequence the TCRbeta CDR3 regions. TCRdb holds this immuneACCESS table with in-frame rearrangements only. Some clones are missing; in checked studies, unresolved V genes explain under half, and the rest has no known cause. The sample table holds around 20,000 clones, of which approximately 80% were seen once. The ten most abundant clones make up around 15% of the sample.

The trial excluded patients who had a history of autoimmune disease or were on systemic immunosuppression. Peripheral blood for TCR sequencing was collected from all dose cohorts at baseline, on cycle 4 day 1, and on cycle 7 day 1. Samples came from an open-label, multicenter, first-in-human phase I dose-escalation trial of ivuxolimab. Adults with locally advanced or metastatic melanoma, renal cell, hepatocellular, or head and neck squamous cell carcinoma were enrolled in the trial. Before TCR sequencing, CD4+ T cells and CD8+ T cells were sorted from peripheral blood as separate populations. These data are taken from a study of OX40 agonist ivuxolimab in advanced cancers. Context from the whole study: The costimulatory receptor OX40 (CD134) was targeted by ivuxolimab, a fully human IgG2 agonistic monoclonal antibody. The paper covers the monotherapy dose-escalation part of the phase I ivuxolimab trial, which included N ≈ 50 patients. Intravenous ivuxolimab was administered to patients every 2 weeks at six dose levels: 0.01, 0.1, 0.3, 1.5, 3 and 10 mg/kg. The dose-escalation cohort was roughly 83% male with a mean age of about 65 years, ranging from 23 to 79. Prior anti-PD-1, anti-PD-L1 or anti-CTLA-4 therapy was permitted, and 40% of dose-escalation patients had received checkpoint inhibitors. Of the approximately 54 dose-escalation patients, hepatocellular carcinoma was present in around 20, melanoma in some 15, renal cell carcinoma in 9 and head and neck cancer in 9. Partial responses occurred in three dose-escalation patients, of whom one had hepatocellular carcinoma and two had cutaneous melanoma. The purpose of peripheral TCRbeta sequencing was to test whether ivuxolimab changed TCR sequence diversity and led to clonal T-cell expansion. What the research found in general, with its limitations: Low levels of normalized T-cell clonal expansion were also seen in some nonresponding patients. Partial responders in the 0.1-3.0 mg/kg groups had among the lowest normalized peripheral clonal expansion, especially among CD8+ T cells. At doses of 0.1 to 3.0 mg/kg, clonal expansion of both CD4+ and CD8+ blood T cells was observed from baseline to week 6. After ivuxolimab, expanded clones were on average more numerous among CD8+ T cells than among CD4+ T cells. Which antigens the clonally expanded peripheral T cells were specific for was not determined.

The rearrangement joined TRBV7-3 to TRBJ2-3, with the D call perhaps TRBD1 or TRBD2, each one matching 5 bases. The sample was CD4+ or CD8+ T cells sorted from blood, taken in a trial of the OX40 agonist ivuxolimab. The TCR sequence derives from an adult with an advanced solid tumor such as melanoma, head and neck, liver or kidney cancer. The DNA is TGTGCCAGCAGCCATTCCCCCGGGACCCAGTATTTT. Translated, it reads CASSHSPGTQYF.